This is a list of T cell receptor beta chains from one sample in a study of CD8 T cells in Susac syndrome. One entry per CDR3 protein results from TCRdb running MiXCR on the immunoSEQ multiplex PCR reads. The sample contains some 180,000 distinct CDR3 sequences, about 94% of which appear only once. Sequenced material: CD4+ T cells from PBMCs. Receptors were obtained from a human donor in good health. Both conserved end residues are part of each CDR3. A D gene is named only where the DNA matches it firmly. Clone size is shown for a subset of rows, as once, few, many or a class of expanded clone.

NA TRBJ2-5 TRBV12-3/TRBV12-4 TRBD2 CASTTGLAAQVAQYF TGTGCCAGCACCACGGGACTAGCGGCTCAAGTGGCCCAGTACTTC
NA TRBJ2-5 TRBV20-1 NA CSARGRGEETQYF TGCAGTGCTAGAGGTCGGGGAGAAGAGACCCAGTACTTC
NA TRBJ2-7 TRBV30 TRBD2 CAWSDKRLAFHEQYF TGTGCCTGGAGTGATAAAAGACTAGCGTTCCACGAGCAGTACTTC
NA TRBJ1-5 TRBV15 NA CATSRGDTRNQPQHF TGTGCCACCAGCAGAGGGGACACACGTAATCAGCCCCAGCATTTT
once TRBJ2-1 TRBV14 TRBD2 CASSQDKLAGVDEQFF TGTGCCAGCAGCCAAGATAAGCTAGCGGGAGTCGATGAGCAGTTCTTC
NA TRBJ2-3 TRBV24-1 NA CATGGSTDTQYF TGTGCCACAGGCGGGTCCACAGATACGCAGTATTTT
NA TRBJ1-5 TRBV7-2 NA CASSSQGGGGQPQHF TGTGCCAGCAGCTCTCAGGGAGGCGGCGGTCAGCCCCAGCATTTT
NA TRBJ2-7 TRBV24-1 NA CATSDSNEQYF TGTGCCACCAGTGATTCCAACGAGCAGTACTTC
NA TRBJ2-7 TRBV30 NA CAWSSAREQYF TGTGCCTGGAGTAGTGCGAGGGAGCAGTACTTC
NA TRBJ1-2 TRBV20-1 NA CSARESDNYGYTF TGCAGTGCTAGAGAAAGTGATAACTATGGCTACACCTTC
NA TRBJ2-3 TRBV7-2 NA CASSLAGVGDTQYF TGTGCCAGCAGCTTAGCGGGAGTGGGTGATACGCAGTATTTT
NA TRBJ1-2 TRBV20-1 NA CSARDRPGYTF TGCAGTGCTAGAGATCGGCCAGGCTACACCTTC
NA TRBJ1-5 TRBV30 NA CAWSRGEGPQHF TGTGCCTGGAGTAGGGGTGAAGGACCCCAGCATTTT
NA TRBJ1-5 TRBV20-1 NA CSASWIRNQPQHF TGCAGTGCTAGTTGGATCCGCAATCAGCCCCAGCATTTT
NA TRBJ2-2 TRBV29-1 TRBD1 CSVRRQGAGELFF TGCAGCGTTCGGAGACAGGGGGCCGGGGAGCTGTTTTTT
NA TRBJ2-1 TRBV27 TRBD2 CASSPRLADYNEQFF TGTGCCAGCAGTCCGCGACTAGCAGATTACAATGAGCAGTTCTTC
NA TRBJ2-1 TRBV7-2 NA CASSLNRLYNEQFF TGTGCCAGCAGCTTAAATAGGCTCTACAATGAGCAGTTCTTC
NA TRBJ1-1 TRBV7-3 NA CASSLVRGAEAFF TGTGCCAGCAGCTTAGTGCGGGGGGCGGAAGCTTTCTTT
NA TRBJ2-5 TRBV12-3/TRBV12-4 NA CASSLAPLSAQYF TGTGCCAGCAGTTTAGCCCCCCTTTCCGCCCAGTACTTC
NA TRBJ1-1 TRBV4-3 NA CASSQSPNTEAFF TGCGCCAGCAGCCAGAGTCCTAACACTGAAGCTTTCTTT
NA TRBJ1-2 TRBV5-1 NA CASSPTRDGYGYTF TGCGCCAGCAGCCCCACCAGGGATGGGTATGGCTACACCTTC
NA TRBJ1-5 TRBV27 NA CASSFQREGQPQHF TGTGCCAGCAGTTTCCAGAGGGAGGGTCAGCCCCAGCATTTT
NA TRBJ1-1 TRBV7-9 NA CASSLDLGTEAFF TGTGCCAGCAGCTTAGATTTGGGCACTGAAGCTTTCTTT
NA TRBJ1-1 TRBV29-1 TRBD1 CSGLDRVNTEAFF TGCAGCGGACTCGACAGGGTGAACACTGAAGCTTTCTTT
NA TRBJ1-1 TRBV20-1 NA CSARDPRLPMNTEAFF TGCAGTGCTAGAGATCCGAGGCTGCCTATGAACACTGAAGCTTTCTTT
NA TRBJ2-2 TRBV7-9 TRBD2 CASSFRREVAGELFF TGTGCCAGCAGCTTTCGCCGGGAGGTTGCCGGGGAGCTGTTTTTT
NA TRBJ2-3 TRBV6-5 TRBD2 CASSYSRLAGPSDTQYF TGTGCCAGCAGTTACTCGAGGCTAGCGGGCCCCTCAGATACGCAGTATTTT
NA TRBJ2-7 TRBV2 NA CASTLSGGENQYEQYF TGTGCCAGCACACTCTCGGGGGGCGAAAACCAATACGAGCAGTACTTC
NA TRBJ1-3 TRBV28 NA CASSLAASGNTIYF TGTGCCAGCAGTTTAGCTGCCTCTGGAAACACCATATATTTT
NA TRBJ2-7 TRBV29-1 NA CSARLGALHSYEQYF TGCAGCGCTCGACTGGGGGCGCTCCACTCCTACGAGCAGTACTTC
once TRBJ2-1 TRBV29-1 TRBD2 CSVLAGGSSNEQFF TGCAGCGTTTTAGCGGGAGGAAGCTCCAATGAGCAGTTCTTC
NA TRBJ2-7 TRBV20-1 NA CSARDGREPSYEQYF TGCAGTGCTAGAGATGGACGGGAGCCCTCCTACGAGCAGTACTTC
NA TRBJ2-7 TRBV5-4 TRBD2 CASSPYGTSQQGQYF TGTGCCAGCAGCCCTTACGGGACTAGCCAACAGGGGCAGTACTTC
NA TRBJ2-5 TRBV30 NA CAWSVLGYQETQYF TGTGCCTGGAGTGTACTCGGGTACCAAGAGACCCAGTACTTC
NA TRBJ2-3 TRBV20-1 TRBD2 CSASSGLAADTQYF TGCAGTGCTAGTTCGGGACTAGCGGCAGATACGCAGTATTTT
NA TRBJ2-1 TRBV6-2/TRBV6-3 NA CASKRETSYNEQFF TGTGCCAGCAAGAGGGAGACCTCCTACAATGAGCAGTTCTTC
NA TRBJ2-4 TRBV19 NA CASSIDGVRLAKNIQYF TGTGCCAGTAGTATAGATGGGGTACGTCTAGCCAAAAACATTCAGTACTTC
NA TRBJ2-6 TRBV4-1 NA CASSQDFKTAGANVLTF TGCGCCAGCAGCCAAGATTTTAAGACGGCTGGGGCCAACGTCCTGACTTTC
NA TRBJ2-1 TRBV3-1 NA CASSHPGTSSSYNEQFF TGTGCCAGCAGCCACCCCGGGACTTCCAGCTCCTACAATGAGCAGTTCTTC
NA TRBJ2-2 TRBV7-8 NA CASSLFSNTGELFF TGTGCCAGCAGCTTGTTCTCAAACACCGGGGAGCTGTTTTTT
NA TRBJ2-7 TRBV14 TRBD2 CASSQELAGTYEQYF TGTGCCAGCAGCCAGGAACTAGCGGGAACCTACGAGCAGTACTTC
NA TRBJ2-3 TRBV6-5 TRBD1 CASSGQITDTQYF TGTGCCAGCTCGGGACAGATCACAGATACGCAGTATTTT
NA TRBJ2-3 TRBV11-3 NA CASSWRTGVMQYF TGTGCCAGCAGCTGGAGGACCGGCGTCATGCAGTATTTT
NA TRBJ2-3 TRBV9 NA CASSVTGTDTQYF TGTGCCAGCAGCGTAACCGGCACAGATACGCAGTATTTT
NA TRBJ2-3 TRBV6-5 NA CASSYGPTGTSTDTQYF TGTGCCAGCAGTTACGGACCGACAGGCACAAGCACAGATACGCAGTATTTT
NA TRBJ2-7 TRBV7-9 TRBD1 CASSSTQGSYEQYF TGTGCCAGCAGTTCCACACAGGGGTCCTACGAGCAGTACTTC
NA TRBJ2-2 TRBV29-1 TRBD2 CSTEGLAGYRTGELFF TGCAGCACAGAAGGACTAGCGGGATACCGCACCGGGGAGCTGTTTTTT
NA TRBJ2-1 TRBV3-1 NA CASSQGTGPANEQFF TGTGCCAGCAGCCAAGGCACGGGTCCTGCCAATGAGCAGTTCTTC
NA TRBJ2-3 TRBV4-2 NA CASSQVRQQSLDTQYF TGTGCCAGCAGCCAAGTCCGACAGCAGTCCTTAGATACGCAGTATTTT
NA TRBJ2-7 TRBV29-1 TRBD2 CSVVAGAGQYF TGCAGCGTTGTAGCGGGAGCAGGGCAGTACTTC
NA TRBJ2-3 TRBV29-1 TRBD2 CSAGLAVTDTQYF TGCAGCGCCGGACTAGCGGTCACAGATACGCAGTATTTT
NA TRBJ2-5 TRBV20-1 TRBD2 CSARASGTGETQYF TGCAGTGCTAGAGCTAGCGGGACCGGGGAGACCCAGTACTTC
NA TRBJ1-5 TRBV24-1 NA CATSDFEEPQHF TGTGCCACCAGTGATTTTGAGGAGCCCCAGCATTTT
NA TRBJ2-5 TRBV30 NA CAWSVQGGETQYF TGTGCCTGGAGTGTACAGGGAGGTGAGACCCAGTACTTC
NA TRBJ2-4 TRBV3-1 TRBD1 CASSQSGQGKDQYF TGTGCCAGCAGCCAGTCTGGACAGGGGAAAGATCAGTACTTC
NA TRBJ2-3 TRBV5-1 NA CASSLRQEATDTQYF TGCGCCAGCAGCTTGAGGCAGGAAGCCACAGATACGCAGTATTTT
NA TRBJ2-7 TRBV25-1 NA CASSPQGRDEQYF TGTGCCAGCAGTCCTCAGGGTAGGGACGAGCAGTACTTC
NA TRBJ2-7 TRBV20-1 NA CSRAGKSYEQYF TGCAGTAGGGCGGGAAAGTCCTACGAGCAGTACTTC